These T cell receptor beta chains were read from a single sample in a study of human T cells and chemical hapten exposure. TCRdb redid the calling of the 5' RACE reads with MiXCR, one entry per CDR3 protein. This sample has 130,000 or so distinct CDR3 sequences, with roughly 4% found just once. The receptors come from a female donor in good health. CDR3s include the opening cysteine and the closing phenylalanine or tryptophan. Each record gives: D gene, V gene, clone size, J gene, CDR3 DNA, CDR3 protein. A D gene is named only where the DNA matches it firmly. A clone size is listed for some rows: how often the clone was seen (once, few, many), or a class if it is expanded.

>TRBD1|TRBV28|many|TRBJ1-2
TGTGCCAGCAGTCTTCCTAACAGGGGATTCTATGGCTACACCTTC
CASSLPNRGFYGYTF
>TRBD2|TRBV7-2|many|TRBJ2-2
TGTGCCAGCAGCCCTCGTGCGGGAGACACCGGGGAGCTGTTTTTT
CASSPRAGDTGELFF
>NA|TRBV12-3/TRBV12-4|NA|TRBJ2-1
TGTGCCAGCAGTCGGATCCAGGGACGCAATGAGCAGTTCTTC
CASSRIQGRNEQFF
>NA|TRBV18|NA|TRBJ1-4
TGTGCCAGCTCACCAGGCGGCGATAATGAAAAACTGTTTTTT
CASSPGGDNEKLFF
>NA|TRBV6-5|many|TRBJ1-2
TGTGCCAGCAGCACGAGCACTTCCGGGACGTATGGCTACACCTTC
CASSTSTSGTYGYTF
>NA|TRBV12-3/TRBV12-4|many|TRBJ1-2
TGTGCCAGCAGTTTAGGGACAGAAAACTATGGCTACACCTTC
CASSLGTENYGYTF
>TRBD1|TRBV12-3/TRBV12-4|NA|TRBJ1-2
TGTGCCAGCAGCATGGGAGGGGGCCGTAGCGGGGATGGCTACACCTTC
CASSMGGGRSGDGYTF
>TRBD2|TRBV5-1|many|TRBJ2-3
TGCGCCACCCGAAGCGGGGGCTTCACAGATACGCAGTATTTT
CATRSGGFTDTQYF
>TRBD2|TRBV6-1|many|TRBJ2-1
TGTGCCAGCAGTGGAGAGCGGGGGACATACAATGAGCAGTTCTTC
CASSGERGTYNEQFF
>TRBD2|TRBV6-5|many|TRBJ2-2
TGTGCCAGCAGTGTAGCGGGGGAGAACACCGGGGAGCTGTTTTTT
CASSVAGENTGELFF
>NA|TRBV6-6|many|TRBJ1-1
TGTGCCAGCAGTTACAGTCGGGGACAGAACACTGAAGCTTTCTTT
CASSYSRGQNTEAFF
>NA|TRBV6-2/TRBV6-3|many|TRBJ1-5
TGTGCCAGCAGTTACTCGCCGGGCACTCAGCCCCAGCATTTT
CASSYSPGTQPQHF
>TRBD2|TRBV11-2|many|TRBJ2-3
TGTGCCAGCAGCTTAGATGGCCCCGCGGGGGGGGCCCCAGATACGCAGTATTTT
CASSLDGPAGGAPDTQYF
>NA|TRBV7-4|NA|TRBJ2-7
TGTGCCAGCAGCTTAGGAGGAGGGACGGGGGAGCAGTACTTC
CASSLGGGTGEQYF
>NA|TRBV7-3|medium-sized|TRBJ1-1
TGTGCCAGCAGTTTACAAGGATCCACTGAAGCTTTCTTT
CASSLQGSTEAFF
>NA|TRBV24-1|few|TRBJ1-2
TGTGCCACCAGTGAAGGGCCGGGTTATGGCTACACCTTC
CATSEGPGYGYTF
>NA|TRBV6-2/TRBV6-3|few|TRBJ1-3
TGTGCCGGATCAAGTGGAAACACCATATATTTT
CAGSSGNTIYF
>TRBD2|TRBV6-5|many|TRBJ2-5
TGTGCCAGCAGGCCCAGGTTGAGAGCGGGGGAGACCCAGTACTTC
CASRPRLRAGETQYF
>NA|TRBV19|many|TRBJ1-5
TGTGCCAGTAGTATGGGAAGGTCAAATCAGCCCCAGCATTTT
CASSMGRSNQPQHF
>NA|TRBV25-1|many|TRBJ1-1
TGTGCCAGCAGCCCACTGGGGAACACTGAAGCTTTCTTT
CASSPLGNTEAFF
>TRBD1|TRBV6-6|many|TRBJ1-2
TGTGCCAGCAGTTACGTTTGGGACAGCCGCTTAAACTATGGCTACACCTTC
CASSYVWDSRLNYGYTF
>NA|TRBV5-4|many|TRBJ2-3
TGTGCCAGCAGCTTGGTCGGCGCGGGGACAGATACGCAGTATTTT
CASSLVGAGTDTQYF
>TRBD1|TRBV12-3/TRBV12-4|NA|TRBJ1-6
TGTGCCAGCAGTTCATACCGGGACAGGGGTTCACCCCTCCACTTT
CASSSYRDRGSPLHF
>TRBD1|TRBV7-9|many|TRBJ2-1
TGTGCCAGCATCCTTGGGGGATACAGGGGATTGGGAAACAATGAGCAGTTCTTC
CASILGGYRGLGNNEQFF
>TRBD2|TRBV7-2|many|TRBJ2-1
TGTGCCAGCAGCACCTACGGGACTAGCGTATACAATGAGCAGTTCTTC
CASSTYGTSVYNEQFF
>TRBD1|TRBV27|many|TRBJ1-3
TGTGCCAGCAGCCCCCTGGGACAGACTGGAAACACCATATATTTT
CASSPLGQTGNTIYF
>NA|TRBV7-9|many|TRBJ1-2
TGTGCCAGCAGCTTCCAGGGAGGAGACTATGGCTACACCTTC
CASSFQGGDYGYTF
>TRBD1|TRBV28|many|TRBJ1-1
TGTGCCAGCAGGGACAGGGGTAAATTTGAAGCTTTCTTT
CASRDRGKFEAFF
>NA|TRBV20-1|many|TRBJ1-1
TGCAGTGCTAGAAAGGCGGGGAAGAACACTGAAGCTTTCTTT
CSARKAGKNTEAFF
>TRBD1|TRBV10-3|few|TRBJ1-1
TGTGCCATCAGCTCACAGGGGACGGGCACTGAAGCTTTCTTT
CAISSQGTGTEAFF
>NA|TRBV11-2|many|TRBJ1-5
TGTGCCAGCAGCTTGGGGGTATTTGTTCAGCCCCAGCATTTT
CASSLGVFVQPQHF
>NA|TRBV7-2|many|TRBJ2-5
TGTGCCAGCAGCCTATCGTCTTCAGACGTAGGGACCCAGTACTTC
CASSLSSSDVGTQYF
>TRBD2|TRBV7-2|many|TRBJ2-7
TGTGCCAGCAGCCTTAGTCTAGCGGCCCCCCCCTACGAGCAGTACTTC
CASSLSLAAPPYEQYF
>NA|TRBV12-3/TRBV12-4|many|TRBJ1-5
TGTGCCAGCAGTTCGTACGACAGTAGCAATCAGCCCCAGCATTTT
CASSSYDSSNQPQHF